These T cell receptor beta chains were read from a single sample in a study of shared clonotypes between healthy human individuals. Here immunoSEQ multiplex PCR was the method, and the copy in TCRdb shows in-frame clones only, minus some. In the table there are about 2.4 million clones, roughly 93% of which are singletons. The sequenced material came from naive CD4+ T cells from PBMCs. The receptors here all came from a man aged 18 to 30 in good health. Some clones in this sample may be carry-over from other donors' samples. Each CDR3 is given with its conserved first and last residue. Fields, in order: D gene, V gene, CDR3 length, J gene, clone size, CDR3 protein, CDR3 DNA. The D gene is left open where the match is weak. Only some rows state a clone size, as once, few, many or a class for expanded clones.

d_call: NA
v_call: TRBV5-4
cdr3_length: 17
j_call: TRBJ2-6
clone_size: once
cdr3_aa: CASSPLPGSSGANVLTF
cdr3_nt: TGTGCCAGCAGCCCCCTGCCGGGCTCCTCTGGGGCCAACGTCCTGACTTTC

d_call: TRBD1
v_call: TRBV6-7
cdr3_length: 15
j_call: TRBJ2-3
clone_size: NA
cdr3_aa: CASTNIQGATDTQYF
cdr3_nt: TGTGCCAGCACTAACATACAGGGGGCCACAGATACGCAGTATTTT

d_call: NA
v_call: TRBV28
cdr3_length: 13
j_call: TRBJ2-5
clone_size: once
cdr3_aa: CASRHSWEETQYF
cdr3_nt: TGTGCCAGCAGGCACTCATGGGAGGAGACCCAGTACTTC

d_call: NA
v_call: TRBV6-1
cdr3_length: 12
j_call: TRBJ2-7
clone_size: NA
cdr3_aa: CASSVRGYEQYF
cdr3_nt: TGTGCCAGCAGTGTACGGGGATACGAGCAGTACTTC

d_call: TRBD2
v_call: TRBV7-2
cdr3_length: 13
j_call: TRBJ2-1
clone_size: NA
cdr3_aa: CASSTNSGTSEFF
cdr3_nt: TGTGCCAGCAGCACGAATAGCGGGACTAGCGAGTTCTTC

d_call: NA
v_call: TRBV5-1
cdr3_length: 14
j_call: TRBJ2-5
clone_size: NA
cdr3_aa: CASSLQGGGETQYF
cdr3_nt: TGCGCCAGCAGCTTACAGGGAGGGGGAGAGACCCAGTACTTC

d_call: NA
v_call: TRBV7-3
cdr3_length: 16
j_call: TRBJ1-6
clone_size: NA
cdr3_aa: CASSLMGPMGNSPLHF
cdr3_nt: TGTGCCAGCAGCTTAATGGGCCCAATGGGCAATTCACCCCTCCACTTT

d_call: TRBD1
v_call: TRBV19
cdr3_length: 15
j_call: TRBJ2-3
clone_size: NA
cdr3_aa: CASSTPGTVADTQYF
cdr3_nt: TGTGCCAGTAGTACGCCCGGGACAGTAGCAGATACGCAGTATTTT

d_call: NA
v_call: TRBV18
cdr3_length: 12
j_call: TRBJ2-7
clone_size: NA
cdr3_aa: CASSPSDYEQYF
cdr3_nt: TGTGCCAGCTCACCATCCGACTACGAGCAGTACTTC

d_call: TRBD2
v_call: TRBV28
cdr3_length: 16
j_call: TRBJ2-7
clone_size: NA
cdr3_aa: CASWPTVGTSRYEQYF
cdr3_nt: TGTGCCAGCTGGCCAACTGTCGGGACTAGCCGCTACGAGCAGTACTTC

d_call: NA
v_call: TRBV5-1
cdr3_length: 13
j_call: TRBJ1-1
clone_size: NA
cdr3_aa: CASTEGSNTEAFF
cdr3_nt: TGCGCCAGCACAGAAGGAAGTAACACTGAAGCTTTCTTT

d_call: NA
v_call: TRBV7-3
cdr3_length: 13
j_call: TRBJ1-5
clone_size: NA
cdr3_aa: CASSLTKAAGQHF
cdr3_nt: TGTGCCAGCAGCTTAACGAAGGCCGCCGGGCAGCATTTT

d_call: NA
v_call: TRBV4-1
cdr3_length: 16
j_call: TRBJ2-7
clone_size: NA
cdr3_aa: CASSHTGSGVPYEQYF
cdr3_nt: TGCGCCAGCAGCCACACCGGTAGCGGAGTTCCCTACGAGCAGTACTTC

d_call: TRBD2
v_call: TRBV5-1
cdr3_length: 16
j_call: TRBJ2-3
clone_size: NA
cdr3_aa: CASSLLPSGNTDTQYF
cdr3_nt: TGCGCCAGCAGCTTGCTTCCTAGCGGAAACACAGATACGCAGTATTTT

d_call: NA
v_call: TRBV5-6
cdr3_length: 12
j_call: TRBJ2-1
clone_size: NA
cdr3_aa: CASSLDKSEQFF
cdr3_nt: TGTGCCAGCAGCTTGGATAAATCCGAGCAGTTCTTC

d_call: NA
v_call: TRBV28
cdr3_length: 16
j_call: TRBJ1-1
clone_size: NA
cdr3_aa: CASSYGGFPLNTEAFF
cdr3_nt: TGTGCCAGCAGTTACGGTGGGTTCCCCTTGAACACTGAAGCTTTCTTT

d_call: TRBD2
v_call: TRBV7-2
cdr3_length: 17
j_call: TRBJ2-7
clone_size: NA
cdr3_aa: CASSLFIAGVGPYEQYF
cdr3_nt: TGTGCCAGCAGCTTGTTCATAGCGGGAGTAGGTCCGTACGAGCAGTACTTC

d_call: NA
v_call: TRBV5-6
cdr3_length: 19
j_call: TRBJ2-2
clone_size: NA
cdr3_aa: CASSYYKPGLGPNTGELFF
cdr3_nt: TGTGCCAGCAGCTATTACAAACCGGGACTCGGCCCGAACACCGGGGAGCTGTTTTTT

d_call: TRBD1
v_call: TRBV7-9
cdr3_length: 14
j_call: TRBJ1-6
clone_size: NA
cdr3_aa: CASSLDRPNSPLHF
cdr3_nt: TGTGCCAGCAGCTTGGACAGGCCTAATTCACCCCTCCACTTT